This T cell receptor (beta chain) was captured by sequencing in a study of monozygotic twins with cystic fibrosis. Trimming removed 6 bases from V and 5 bases from J, with 14 bases in between. From germline, CDR1 is KGHSH and CDR2 LQKENI. This CDR3 region has 13 residues. TCRdb's table, derived via immunoSEQ multiplex PCR, lists solely in-frame clones and lacks some. The sample carries some 20,000 clones, approximately 97% recorded once. This TCR came from a woman in her twenties or thirties with cystic fibrosis. The material sequenced was blood. The rearrangement links TRBV18 to TRBJ2-7, with D uncertain. CDR3 bases: TGTGCCAGCTCGTTCCGGATCAGCGACGAGCAGTACTTC. Translated: CASSFRISDEQYF.